Below are 25 T cell receptor beta chains sequenced from a single sample in a study of beta chain features in type 1 diabetes. All of the isolated RNA was reverse transcribed, so expressed TCRB transcripts were sequenced. Some clones are missing from TCRdb's copy, which holds only in-frame ones; the method was immunoSEQ multiplex PCR. The sample has 250,000 to 350,000 clones, over 11% seen once. General study results and limits: Moderate yet significant TCRB CDR3 shortening was seen in Type 1 diabetes patients in all four CD4+ subsets.

Their recognized antigens are unknown. Sample: naive CD4+ T cells from blood. The receptors shown here come from a man aged 25-40 years with type 1 diabetes.

The chain uses TRBV7-3 and TRBJ2-1, with a possible D match to TRBD1 (5 bases). The CDR3 is made up of 16 amino acids. V lost 1 base and J lost 6, with 16 bases in between. Germline CDR1 reads SGHTA; CDR2 reads FQGTGA. CDR3 nucleotides: TGTGCCAGCAGCTTAAACACAGGAGCAATCCCCAATGAGCAGTTCTTC. Translation gives CASSLNTGAIPNEQFF.

This clone was seen only a few times. As DNA, the CDR3 is TGTGCCAGCTCACCGCGGACAGGGGGCTTCGACGAGCAGTACTTC. Translated, it gives CASSPRTGGFDEQYF. The chain employs TRBV18 and TRBJ2-7; TRBD1 matches at 11 bases. Trimming removed 3 bases from V and 5 bases from J; junction bases left unmatched: 6. The CDR3 loop spans 15 amino acids. Germline lookup yields CDR1 KGHSH and CDR2 LQKENI.

The table lists this clone with a few counts. V and J are TRBV9 and TRBJ1-1, with D unresolved. CDR3 length: 14 amino acids. The germline CDR1 and CDR2 sequences are SGDLS and YYNGEE. The V end lost 0 bases, the J end lost 0 bases, and 6 bases lay between the germline ends. The DNA of the CDR3 is TGTGCCAGCAGCGTAGCTACAGTGAACACTGAAGCTTTCTTT. This codes for CASSVATVNTEAFF. The full variable domain, its missing parts supplied by reference TRBV9 and TRBJ1-1, is DSGVTQTPKHLITATGQRVTLRCSPRSGDLSVYWYQQSLDQGLQFLIQYYNGEERAKGNILERFSAQQFPDLHSELNLSSLELGDSALYFCASSVATVNTEAFFGQGTRLTVV.

The chain carries TRBV28 and TRBJ1-2; perhaps TRBD1 as D (5 bases). The germline CDR1 and CDR2 sequences are MDHEN and SYDVKM. The CDR3 totals 14 residues. Between the trimmed V and J ends, which lost 5 bases and 3 bases, there was a span of 13 bases. The CDR3 bases are TGTGCCAGCAGTCCGCCCGGAGGGGACTATGGCTACACCTTC. Translation gives CASSPPGGDYGYTF.

This clone was found a few times. This chain links TRBV5-4 with TRBJ1-1; possibly TRBD1 for D (6 bases). V was trimmed by 2 bases and J by 4 bases, leaving 15 bases between them. Germline CDR1 is SGHNT and CDR2 is YYREEE (reference sequence). The CDR3 runs to 15 residues. CDR3 sequence: CASSLGGGGGTEAFF. The CDR3 bases are TGTGCCAGCAGCTTAGGTGGGGGAGGGGGCACTGAAGCTTTCTTT.

There are a few counts of this clone. The J gene is TRBJ2-7, the V gene TRBV7-9, with 11 bases identical to TRBD1. Looked up from germline, CDR1 is SEHNR and CDR2 is FQNEAQ (reference sequence). J lost 0 bases, V lost 5 bases, and 15 bases had no gene match. This CDR3 is built from 19 residues. CDR3 region: CASSLRFLWTGGNSYEQYF. The CDR3 nucleotides read TGTGCCAGCAGCCTACGATTTTTGTGGACAGGGGGCAACTCCTACGAGCAGTACTTC.

There are a few counts of this clone. The V and J genes are TRBV18 and TRBJ2-5; possibly TRBD1 for D (5 bases). V was shortened by 1 base and J by 4 bases, with 10 bases between the two germline ends. The CDR3 sequence is 14 residues long. Germline V gene lookup returns CDR1 KGHSH and CDR2 LQKENI. CDR3 sequence (DNA): TGTGCCAGCTCACCACTCAGGGTCGGAGAGACCCAGTACTTC. Protein sequence: CASSPLRVGETQYF.

This clone was counted a few times. V and J are TRBV18 and TRBJ2-1; no reliable D call. V lost 2 bases and J 0 bases, leaving 17 bases between the germline ends. The CDR3 totals 18 residues. Germline V gene data show CDR1 as KGHSH and CDR2 as LQKENI. The CDR3 sequence is CASSPEVTGRSSYNEQFF. The DNA of the CDR3 is TGTGCCAGCTCACCAGAGGTTACGGGTCGGAGCTCCTACAATGAGCAGTTCTTC.

J is TRBJ2-7 and V is TRBV5-1; D might be TRBD1 (5 bases). The CDR3 length is 15 residues. Trimming removed 0 bases at V and 5 bases at J, with 15 bases between. Germline values: CDR1 SGHRS, CDR2 YFSETQ. CDR3 loop: CASSLGTSLIDEQYF. In DNA form, the CDR3 reads TGCGCCAGCAGCTTGGGGACATCCCTGATCGACGAGCAGTACTTC.

This clone has only a few counts. V and J are TRBV18 and TRBJ1-1; D gene unclear. Germline V gene lookup returns CDR1 KGHSH and CDR2 LQKENI. This CDR3 spans 13 amino acids. Trimming removed 6 bases from V and 2 bases from J, with 10 bases in between. The CDR3 loop is CASSLGDNTEAFF. DNA for the CDR3: TGTGCCAGCTCCCTGGGAGATAACACTGAAGCTTTCTTT.

J is TRBJ1-5 and V is TRBV28, with TRBD1 matching 7 bases. CDR3 size: 18 residues. Trimming at V came to 6 bases and at J to 0 bases, leaving 14 bases not matched to a gene. Germline CDR1 is MDHEN and CDR2 is SYDVKM. DNA of the CDR3: TGTGCCAGCAGCCCACACAAACAGGGGCCTTTTAGCAATCAGCCCCAGCATTTT. Its protein product is CASSPHKQGPFSNQPQHF.

A few counts support this clone. The V call is TRBV5-1, the J call TRBJ2-2; 10 bases agree with TRBD2. Germline V gene data show CDR1 as SGHRS and CDR2 as YFSETQ. The CDR3 has 16 amino acids. V was pared by 4 bases and J by 7 bases, with 10 bases of the junction left unmatched. CDR3 nucleotide sequence: TGCGCCAGCAGCGGCTCTAGCGGGAGATCGAGCGGGGAGCTGTTTTTT. This codes for CASSGSSGRSSGELFF.

The gene calls are TRBV29-1 and TRBJ2-5, with 10 bases aligning to TRBD1. The CDR3 covers 13 residues. The germline CDR1 and CDR2 sequences are SQVTM and ANQGSEA. The junction had 4 bases not matched to a gene; V was cut back by 4 bases and J by 5 bases. CDR3 DNA sequence: TGCAGCGTTGTTGGGACAGGGGTGGAGACCCAGTACTTC. This codes for CSVVGTGVETQYF.

This chain links TRBV2 with TRBJ2-2; the match to TRBD2 covers 10 bases. The CDR3 has 14 amino acids. The V gene end was trimmed by 6 bases and the J gene end by 6 bases; junction bases not matched to a gene: 4. Germline V gene lookup returns CDR1 SNHLY and CDR2 FYNNEI. The CDR3 sequence: CASRGTSASGELFF. The CDR3 DNA is TGTGCCAGCAGGGGGACTAGCGCATCCGGGGAGCTGTTTTTT.

In this sample, this clone turned up many times. The chain links TRBV4-3 to TRBJ2-7; D ambiguous. The ends were cut back, 5 bases at V and 6 bases at J, with 20 bases in the middle. The CDR3 is 15 amino acids. Per germline, CDR1 LGHNA and CDR2 YSLEER. CDR3 DNA: TGCGCCAGCAGCTTGACGTTTCAAATCGGGTCCGAGCAGTACTTC. Protein: CASSLTFQIGSEQYF.

This clone appeared a few times. J is TRBJ2-1 and V is TRBV7-3, with 11 bases identical to TRBD2. Germline-derived CDR1 and CDR2 are SGHTA and FQGTGA. The junction had 10 bases not matched to a gene; V was cut back by 1 base and J by 8 bases. CDR3 length: 17 residues. For the CDR3, the DNA is TGTGCCAGCAGCTTAAATGGCGGGCTAGCGGGAGGATATGAGCAGTTCTTC. Protein: CASSLNGGLAGGYEQFF.

This clone has just a few counts. The rearrangement joins TRBV13 to TRBJ1-2; TRBD1 agrees at 8 bases. The CDR3 is 14 amino acids. Losses at the gene ends were 5 bases for V and 4 bases for J; bases not matched to a gene: 6. CDR1 and CDR2 from the germline V gene are PRHDT and FYEKMQ (reference sequence). The CDR3 DNA follows: TGTGCCAGCAGCCTGAGACAGGGGAGCTATGGCTACACCTTC. This codes for CASSLRQGSYGYTF.

J is TRBJ2-7 and V is TRBV7-2, with TRBD1 identical over 9 bases. CDR1 is SGHTA, CDR2 FQGNSA, per germline. After removal of 5 bases from V and 5 bases from J, the junction contained 10 bases not matched to a gene. The CDR3 spans 15 residues. CDR3 region: CASSPRDRVYHEQYF. CDR3 nucleotide sequence: TGTGCCAGCAGCCCCCGGGACAGGGTTTACCACGAGCAGTACTTC.

The chain joins TRBV29-1 to TRBJ2-1; 11 bases are a match to TRBD2. In germline, CDR1 is SQVTM, CDR2 ANQGSEA. The CDR3 runs 12 residues. CDR3 in DNA: TGCAGAGCCGGGACTAGCGGAAATGAGCAGTTCTTC. It is translated as CRAGTSGNEQFF.

This clone was observed a few times. The rearrangement joins TRBV7-2 to TRBJ1-2; D may be TRBD1 (5 bases). This CDR3 contains 15 residues. Trimming stripped 0 bases from V and 4 bases from J, with 12 bases between. Germline V lookup: CDR1 SGHTA, CDR2 FQGNSA. CDR3 coding DNA: TGTGCCAGCAGCTTAGCGCGGACATCTCGCTATGGCTACACCTTC. Its translation is CASSLARTSRYGYTF.

This clone has just a few counts. The chain joins TRBV4-2 to TRBJ2-7; perhaps TRBD2 as D (6 bases). This CDR3 comprises 14 residues. Trimming stripped 6 bases from V and 0 bases from J, with 12 bases between. Germline V gene data show CDR1 as LGHNA and CDR2 as YNFKEQ. CDR3 bases: TGTGCCAGCAGACCCGGGACTTTCTCCTACGAGCAGTACTTC. This encodes CASRPGTFSYEQYF.

J is TRBJ2-1 and V is TRBV9; 7 bases are a match to TRBD2. V gave up 2 bases and J gave up 6 bases; unmatched junction bases: 14. In germline, CDR1 is SGDLS, CDR2 YYNGEE. The CDR3 runs to 17 residues. The chain's CDR3 is CASSVEAGTTFGNEQFF. In DNA, the CDR3 is TGTGCCAGCAGCGTCGAAGCCGGGACTACATTTGGCAATGAGCAGTTCTTC. The whole variable domain, filled in from reference TRBV9 and TRBJ2-1, reads DSGVTQTPKHLITATGQRVTLRCSPRSGDLSVYWYQQSLDQGLQFLIQYYNGEERAKGNILERFSAQQFPDLHSELNLSSLELGDSALYFCASSVEAGTTFGNEQFFGPGTRLTVL.

Only a few counts were recorded for this clone. The chain employs TRBV10-3 and TRBJ1-2; D may be TRBD1 (6 bases). Trimming shortened V by 8 bases and J by 5 bases, and 21 bases separated the two germline ends. Germline V gene lookup returns CDR1 ENHRY and CDR2 SYGVKD. The CDR3 length is 15 residues. The CDR3 loop is CAIGNRVPGVYGYTF. CDR3 nucleotides: TGTGCCATCGGAAACAGGGTACCAGGAGTATATGGCTACACCTTC.

The J gene is TRBJ2-2, the V gene TRBV4-3; D is uncertain. The CDR3 consists of 14 residues. The V gene's germline CDR1 is LGHNA and CDR2 YSLEER. Trimming cost V 0 bases and J 7 bases, with 9 bases left between them. CDR3 sequence reads: CASSQDRVFGELFF. CDR3 sequence (DNA): TGCGCCAGCAGCCAAGATAGAGTTTTCGGGGAGCTGTTTTTT.

This clone was counted between two and nine times. J is TRBJ2-5 and V is TRBV5-4, with 14 bases aligning to TRBD2. After removal of 4 bases from V and 3 bases from J, the junction contained 2 bases not matched to a gene. In germline, CDR1 is SGHNT, CDR2 YYREEE (reference sequence). The CDR3 consists of 15 residues. CDR3 nucleotides: TGTGCCAGCAGCCGGGGACTAGCGGGAGAAGAGACCCAGTACTTC. It codes for CASSRGLAGEETQYF.